A selection of T cell receptor beta chains follows, all from one sample in a study of blood T cell repertoires in COVID-19. The method was immunoSEQ multiplex PCR; TCRdb's version includes in-frame clones alone and lacks a portion of them. Of 250,000 to 300,000 clones detected, 90% appear once; the ten largest clones hold 1.1%. What was sequenced was PBMCs or T cells enriched from blood (not recorded which). The receptors come from a woman in her twenties or thirties who had recovered from COVID-19. Both conserved end residues are part of each CDR3. D genes are given only for firm matches. The size of a clone is reported for some rows only, either as once, few or many, or as a class for expanded clones.

d_call,clone_size,j_call,v_call,cdr3_nt,cdr3_aa
.,.,TRBJ2-3,TRBV27,TGTGCCAGCAGTTTAAATGTAGCGAGCGTAGGAAATACGCAGTATTTT,CASSLNVASVGNTQYF
.,.,TRBJ1-2,TRBV6-5,TGTGCCAGCACCGAGGTAGGGGACAATGGAGGCTACACCTTC,CASTEVGDNGGYTF
TRBD1,.,TRBJ2-1,TRBV28,TGTGCCAGCAGGCCAGGGGGCGCCTTAATGAATGAGCAGTTCTTC,CASRPGGALMNEQFF
TRBD1,.,TRBJ1-1,TRBV10-3,TGTGCCATCAGTGAGAGGCCCATACAGGGGCACACTGAAGCTTTCTTT,CAISERPIQGHTEAFF
.,.,TRBJ1-4,TRBV14,TGTGCCAGCAGCCAAGTTTGGAGCACTAATGAAAAACTGTTTTTT,CASSQVWSTNEKLFF
.,.,TRBJ2-2,TRBV7-2,TGTGCCAGCAGCTTAAAGGTTGGAGGGCAGACTACCGGGGAGCTGTTTTTT,CASSLKVGGQTTGELFF
TRBD1,.,TRBJ1-5,TRBV7-9,TGTGCCAGCAGCCTGGGGACAGGGGGAATTCGGGGCAATCAGCCCCAGCATTTT,CASSLGTGGIRGNQPQHF
.,.,TRBJ2-1,TRBV4-3,TGCGCCAGCAGCCAAGATGTCGGGAATGAGCAGTTCTTC,CASSQDVGNEQFF
TRBD1,.,TRBJ1-4,TRBV5-5,TGTGCCAGCAGCCGACAGGGGGCACATAATGAAAAACTGTTTTTT,CASSRQGAHNEKLFF
TRBD2,.,TRBJ2-1,TRBV5-6,TGTGCCAGCACCTCGGGGGGATCCCTATACAATGAGCAGTTCTTC,CASTSGGSLYNEQFF
TRBD1,.,TRBJ1-1,TRBV6-5,TGTGCCAGCAGCGGACAGGAGTTGAACACTGAAGCTTTCTTT,CASSGQELNTEAFF
.,.,TRBJ1-1,TRBV20-1,TGCAGTGCCACGCGGTCTGAAGCTTTCTTT,CSATRSEAFF
TRBD2,.,TRBJ2-2,TRBV10-1,TGCGCCAGCAGTGATGGGGGGGGAGACACCGGGGAGCTGTTTTTT,CASSDGGGDTGELFF
TRBD1,.,TRBJ2-7,TRBV10-3,TGTGCCATCAGTGAGTCCAGACAGGGGGAAGGCGAGCAGTACTTC,CAISESRQGEGEQYF
.,.,TRBJ1-5,TRBV12-3/TRBV12-4,TGTGCTTCAGGGCGCAATCAGCCCCAGCATTTT,CASGRNQPQHF
.,.,TRBJ1-1,TRBV27,TGTGCCACCGCGACAGCTCTCATGAACACTGAAGCTTTCTTT,CATATALMNTEAFF
TRBD2,.,TRBJ2-1,TRBV15,TGTGCCACCAGCACACCGGGACTAGCGGGACTCAGGACCTACAATGAGCAGTTCTTC,CATSTPGLAGLRTYNEQFF
TRBD1,once,TRBJ1-2,TRBV13,TGTGCCAGCAGCCCTCGACAGGGGAACTATGGCTACACCTTC,CASSPRQGNYGYTF
TRBD1,few,TRBJ2-1,TRBV6-2/TRBV6-3,TGTGCCAGCACCCCCCGGGACATCGGACAGGATGAGCAGTTCTTC,CASTPRDIGQDEQFF
TRBD1,.,TRBJ1-2,TRBV7-3,TGTGCCAGCAGCTTGACCGGACAGGGGGTCTATGGCTACACCTTC,CASSLTGQGVYGYTF
.,once,TRBJ1-6,TRBV11-2,TGTGCCAGCAGCTTAGATATCGGAGGGAGTTCACCCCTCCACTTT,CASSLDIGGSSPLHF
.,.,TRBJ1-2,TRBV9,TGTGCCAGCAGCCCAGGCCCGCTGACAGCCGGATATGGCTACACCTTC,CASSPGPLTAGYGYTF
.,.,TRBJ2-7,TRBV28,TGTGCCAGCAGTCAACCGCGCCCCTACGAGCAGTACTTC,CASSQPRPYEQYF
.,once,TRBJ1-4,TRBV6-6,TGTGCCAGCAGGCTCCGGGACACAGCTAATGAAAAACTGTTTTTT,CASRLRDTANEKLFF
TRBD1,.,TRBJ1-1,TRBV28,TGTGCCACCACGGACAGGGACACTGAAGCTTTCTTT,CATTDRDTEAFF
TRBD1,once,TRBJ1-2,TRBV18,TGTGCCAGCTCAGTTAATACCCCGACAGGGGGTCAGGATGGCTACACCTTC,CASSVNTPTGGQDGYTF
TRBD2,.,TRBJ2-1,TRBV28,TGTGCCAGCAGTCCGTCTAGCGGGAGATGGAATGAGCAGTTCTTC,CASSPSSGRWNEQFF
TRBD1,.,TRBJ1-2,TRBV2,TGTGCCAGCAGTGTCGATACAGGGGGAGGATATGGCTACACCTTC,CASSVDTGGGYGYTF
TRBD1,.,TRBJ1-5,TRBV6-2/TRBV6-3,TGTGCCAGCAGCCACCTGGGACAGCAAAATCAGCCCCAGCATTTT,CASSHLGQQNQPQHF
.,.,TRBJ1-1,TRBV19,TGTGCCAGTAGTCGGCAGGGGATGAACACTGAAGCTTTCTTT,CASSRQGMNTEAFF
.,.,TRBJ1-5,TRBV3-1/TRBV3-2,TGTGCCAGCAGCAGAGACGGGAACAATCAGCCCCAGCATTTT,CASSRDGNNQPQHF
TRBD2,.,TRBJ2-1,TRBV28,TGTGCCAGCAGTTTCCCCGGGACATGGAGCGGGAGGGTCGGGAATGAGCAGTTCTTC,CASSFPGTWSGRVGNEQFF
.,once,TRBJ2-3,TRBV5-4,TGTGCCAGCAGCTTGGACGGGGAGGAGCAGTATTTT,CASSLDGEEQYF
.,.,TRBJ1-2,TRBV28,TGTGCCAGCAGTCCCCCCGTTCATGGCTACACCTTC,CASSPPVHGYTF
TRBD1,.,TRBJ1-6,TRBV5-6,TGTGCCAGCACCATTAGGGGGCCAGGCAATTCACCCCTCCACTTT,CASTIRGPGNSPLHF
.,.,TRBJ1-3,TRBV9,TGTGCCAGCAGCGTAGTGGCACTTTCTAGCTCTGGAAACACCATATATTTT,CASSVVALSSSGNTIYF
TRBD1,.,TRBJ1-2,TRBV5-6,TGTGCCAGCAGCCTGGGGGACAGAGACTATGGCTACACCTTC,CASSLGDRDYGYTF
.,.,TRBJ2-3,TRBV7-2,TGTGCCAGCAGCCCGGGTGTCGCGCAGTATTTT,CASSPGVAQYF
.,.,TRBJ2-5,TRBV7-6,TGTGCCAGCAGCCGCGGAGGGCCAGAGACCCAGTACTTC,CASSRGGPETQYF
TRBD2,.,TRBJ2-1,TRBV7-2,TGTGCCAGCAGCCCGGGGACTAGCGGGATTTCAGGTAATGAGCAGTTCTTC,CASSPGTSGISGNEQFF
.,.,TRBJ1-5,TRBV2,TGTGCCAGCAGTCTAGGACTCCGGGGGGGTCAGCCCCAGCATTTT,CASSLGLRGGQPQHF
.,.,TRBJ2-7,TRBV28,TGTGCCAGCAGTTTAGGGCATAGCGAGCAGTACTTC,CASSLGHSEQYF